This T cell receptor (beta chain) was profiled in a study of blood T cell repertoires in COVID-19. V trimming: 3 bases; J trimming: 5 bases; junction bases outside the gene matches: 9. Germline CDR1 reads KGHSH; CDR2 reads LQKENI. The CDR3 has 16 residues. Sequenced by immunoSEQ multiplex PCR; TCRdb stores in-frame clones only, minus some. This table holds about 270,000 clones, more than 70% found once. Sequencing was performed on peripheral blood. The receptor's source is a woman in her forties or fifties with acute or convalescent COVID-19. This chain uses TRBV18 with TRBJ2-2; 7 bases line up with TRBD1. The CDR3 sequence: CASSPPGTAGTGELFF. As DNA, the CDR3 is TGTGCCAGCTCACCCCCCGGGACAGCCGGGACCGGGGAGCTGTTTTTT.